Presented here are 29 T cell receptor beta chains from one specimen sequenced in a study of T cell responses to AZD1222 COVID-19 vaccine. Method: immunoSEQ multiplex PCR; TCRdb's copy keeps in-frame clones and lacks some. The sample lists 100,000 to 150,000 clones, roughly 88% seen once, with about 1.1% in the top ten. The sequences come from peripheral blood, collected 28 days after the second AZD1222 dose. These receptors came from an adult who received the AZD1222 COVID-19 vaccine.

This chain links TRBV5-1 with TRBJ1-2; D is unclear. CDR1 and CDR2 (germline): SGHRS, YFSETQ. V was clipped by 4 bases and J by 6 bases, with 22 bases between them. This CDR3 is 16 amino acids long. The CDR3 reads CASSPEAGGQPHGYTF. The CDR3 bases are TGCGCCAGCAGCCCAGAGGCGGGCGGCCAACCACATGGCTACACCTTC.

The rearrangement links TRBV2 to TRBJ2-7; 12 bases align to TRBD2. V lost 6 bases to trimming and J lost 2 bases; unmatched junction nucleotides: 5. The germline CDR1 and CDR2 sequences are SNHLY and FYNNEI. CDR3 length: 15 amino acids. CDR3 region: CASSVRTSGTYEQYF. CDR3 coding DNA: TGTGCCAGCAGCGTACGGACTAGCGGGACCTACGAGCAGTACTTC.

The chain employs TRBV7-6 and TRBJ1-3; D gene unclear. V was pared by 1 base and J by 4 bases, with 11 bases between. Germline CDR1 and CDR2: SGHVS and FNYEAQ. The CDR3 runs 15 residues. The CDR3 DNA follows: TGTGCCAGCAGCTTAGGGCCGTCGATCGGAAACACCATATATTTT. Translated: CASSLGPSIGNTIYF.

This clone was seen a single time. The rearrangement joins TRBV10-1 to TRBJ2-1, with TRBD2 identical over 11 bases. Germline lookup yields CDR1 WNHNN and CDR2 SYGVQD (reference sequence). The CDR3 covers 16 residues. J lost 3 bases, V lost 6 bases, and 7 bases had no gene match. The CDR3 nucleotides read TGCGCCAGCAGAGATCTACTAGCGGGAGTCTACAATGAGCAGTTCTTC. This encodes CASRDLLAGVYNEQFF.

The count of this clone is one. This chain uses TRBV10-3 with TRBJ1-2; 7 nucleotides match TRBD1. The J segment lost 1 base and the V segment lost 0 bases, leaving 2 bases of the junction unmatched. The CDR3 totals 15 residues. CDR1 is ENHRY, CDR2 SYGVKD, per germline. CDR3 loop: CAISESTGNNYGYTF. As DNA, the CDR3 is TGTGCCATCAGTGAGTCGACAGGGAATAACTATGGCTACACCTTC.

The chain carries TRBV7-8 and TRBJ1-1; a possible D gene is TRBD1 (5 bases). The CDR3 consists of 17 residues. In germline, CDR1 is SGHVS, CDR2 FQNEAQ. The V and J ends lost 1 base and 5 bases respectively, with 20 bases between them. This CDR3 reads CASSLELLPGGFTEAFF. The CDR3 DNA is TGTGCCAGCAGCTTAGAACTACTCCCCGGGGGGTTTACTGAAGCTTTCTTT.

The chain has TRBV19 and TRBJ1-1, with no clear D. The CDR3 covers 12 residues. The V and J ends lost 0 bases and 7 bases respectively, with 6 bases between them. Germline CDR1 LNHDA, CDR2 SQIVND (reference sequence). For the CDR3, the DNA is TGTGCCAGTAGTATAGAAGGGTATGAAGCTTTCTTT. It codes for CASSIEGYEAFF.

In its sample, this clone was seen a few times. The rearrangement links TRBV27 to TRBJ1-2, with a possible D match to TRBD1 (6 bases). The length of the CDR3 is 13 residues. Germline assignment: CDR1 MNHEY and CDR2 SMNVEV (reference sequence). Trimming removed 6 bases from V and 3 bases from J, with 11 bases in between. The CDR3 reads CASRRDIYYGYTF. CDR3 nucleotide sequence: TGTGCCAGCAGGAGGGACATCTACTATGGCTACACCTTC.

The chain joins TRBV18 to TRBJ2-1; D is unclear. Trimming shortened V by 3 bases and J by 4 bases, and 10 bases separated the two germline ends. This CDR3 spans 14 amino acids. Germline CDR1 KGHSH, CDR2 LQKENI. CDR3 region: CASSPLVGYNEQFF. CDR3 sequence (DNA): TGTGCCAGCTCACCTCTAGTTGGGTACAATGAGCAGTTCTTC.

This clone was picked up one time. This rearrangement joins TRBV12-2 to TRBJ2-3. TRBV12-2 is a recognized pseudogene. The CDR3 runs to 16 residues. In DNA, the CDR3 is TGTGCAAGTCGCTCGCTGGCTACCCTCTTGACAGATACGCAGTATTTT. As protein: CASRSLATLLTDTQYF.

This sequence joins TRBV3-1 (or the pseudogene TRBV3-2) and TRBJ1-4; 10 nucleotides match TRBD1. CDR3 length: 16 residues. J lost 7 bases, V lost 1 base, and 6 bases had no gene match. Germline lookup yields CDR1 LGHDT and CDR2 YNNKEL (reference sequence). CDR3 DNA: TGTGCCAGCAGCCAAGCGGGACAGGGGTTGGGTGAAAAACTGTTTTTT. Amino acids: CASSQAGQGLGEKLFF.

The chain is built from TRBV2 and TRBJ1-3, with TRBD1 identical over 9 bases. CDR3 size: 15 residues. Germline trimming cut 6 bases from V and 0 bases from J; bases unmatched to any gene: 3. Germline-derived CDR1 and CDR2 are SNHLY and FYNNEI. CDR3 nucleotides: TGTGCCAGCAGCCGACAGGGGGGCTCTGGAAACACCATATATTTT. Its translation: CASSRQGGSGNTIYF.

V and J are TRBV5-1 and TRBJ1-2; D remains unclear. CDR1 SGHRS and CDR2 YFSETQ come from the germline V gene. The CDR3 sequence is 13 residues long. V dropped 4 bases and J dropped 2 bases, with 9 bases sitting between them. The CDR3 loop is CASSPAENYGYTF. CDR3 coding DNA: TGCGCCAGCAGCCCGGCGGAGAACTATGGCTACACCTTC.

The rearrangement links TRBV28 to TRBJ2-7, with 7 bases that match TRBD2. This CDR3 is 13 amino acids long. The V gene end was trimmed by 5 bases and the J gene end by 6 bases; junction bases not matched to a gene: 7. CDR1 and CDR2 (germline): MDHEN, SYDVKM. The CDR3 reads CASSPTSGGEQYF. The CDR3 DNA is TGTGCCAGCAGTCCAACCTCGGGGGGCGAGCAGTACTTC. Filled out from reference TRBV28 and TRBJ2-7, the complete variable domain reads DVKVTQSSRYLVKRTGEKVFLECVQDMDHENMFWYRQDPGLGLRLIYFSYDVKMKEKGDIPEGYSVSREKKERFSLILESASTNQTSMYLCASSPTSGGEQYFGPGTRLTVT.

The chain employs TRBV12-3 or TRBV12-4 and TRBJ2-7; D perhaps matches TRBD1 (6 bases). The germline V and J ends were trimmed by 5 bases and 4 bases, with 12 bases remaining between them. The CDR3 contains 13 residues. The CDR3: CASSPSDRYEQYF. CDR3 DNA sequence: TGTGCCAGCAGTCCATCTGACAGGTACGAGCAGTACTTC.

In its sample, this clone was seen once. V is TRBV6-5 and J is TRBJ1-1, with a weak D call TRBD1 (6 bases). Germline V lookup: CDR1 MNHEY, CDR2 SVGAGI. The length of the CDR3 is 16 residues. Trimming took 0 bases from V and 0 from J, leaving 11 bases between them. CDR3 nucleotides: TGTGCCAGCAGTTACTCGGGGGGGCATTTGAACACTGAAGCTTTCTTT. Amino acid sequence: CASSYSGGHLNTEAFF.

The chain employs TRBV7-9 and TRBJ1-5; D perhaps matches TRBD1 (5 bases). Germline-derived CDR1 and CDR2 are SEHNR and FQNEAQ (reference sequence). Between the trimmed V and J ends, which lost 3 bases and 5 bases, there was a span of 11 bases. This CDR3 contains 14 residues. In DNA form, the CDR3 reads TGTGCCAGCAGCTTTGGGGGTACCCATCAGCCCCAGCATTTT. Amino acid sequence: CASSFGGTHQPQHF.

The chain couples TRBV30 to TRBJ2-2; D remains ambiguous. Germline V gene data show CDR1 as GTSNPN and CDR2 as SVGIG (reference sequence). There are 13 residues in the CDR3. Trimming left V 0 bases short and J 9 bases short, with 11 bases between. The chain's CDR3 is CAWSVLKGRELFF. Here the CDR3 DNA reads TGTGCCTGGAGTGTACTGAAGGGCCGGGAGCTGTTTTTT.

The chain carries TRBV9 and TRBJ1-2; D ambiguous. The CDR3 spans 14 residues. Germline CDR1 SGDLS, CDR2 YYNGEE. V lost 4 bases and J lost 8, with 18 bases in between. The CDR3 here is CASSIRSSGWGYTF. The CDR3 DNA sequence: TGTGCCAGCAGCATCCGATCATCTGGGTGGGGCTACACCTTC.

This chain connects TRBV7-3 to TRBJ2-1, with unresolved D. CDR3 length equals 12 residues. Trimming left V 4 bases short and J 8 bases short, with 9 bases between. Germline V gives CDR1 SGHTA, CDR2 FQGTGA. CDR3 amino acids: CASSSNRDEQFF. The DNA of the CDR3 is TGTGCCAGCAGCTCTAATAGGGATGAGCAGTTCTTC.

J is TRBJ2-7 and V is TRBV5-4; 8 nucleotides match TRBD1. The V and J ends lost 2 bases and 2 bases, in that order; junction bases with no gene match: 6. The CDR3 length is 15 residues. In germline, CDR1 is SGHNT, CDR2 YYREEE (reference sequence). CDR3 loop: CASSFTGGPPYEQYF. The CDR3 nucleotides read TGTGCCAGCAGCTTTACAGGGGGGCCCCCCTACGAGCAGTACTTC.

The chain is built from TRBV3-1 (or the pseudogene TRBV3-2) and TRBJ2-7; 9 bases map to TRBD1. The V gene end was trimmed by 1 base and the J gene end by 4 bases; junction bases not matched to a gene: 5. The CDR3 has 15 amino acids. Germline values: CDR1 LGHDT, CDR2 YNNKEL (reference sequence). This chain's CDR3 is CASSQVGQGPYEQYF. DNA of the CDR3: TGTGCCAGCAGCCAAGTGGGACAGGGACCTTACGAGCAGTACTTC.

This chain links TRBV2 with TRBJ1-4; the D gene is possibly TRBD1 (6 bases). V was trimmed by 5 bases and J by 4 bases, leaving 11 bases between them. The CDR3 extends over 14 amino acids. Germline CDR1 reads SNHLY; CDR2 reads FYNNEI. CDR3 nucleotides: TGTGCCAGCAGTACCGGGACAAGTAATGAAAAACTGTTTTTT. Its translation: CASSTGTSNEKLFF.

This chain connects TRBV27 to TRBJ2-5, with D perhaps TRBD1 (6 bases). Germline V CDR1 and CDR2: MNHEY, SMNVEV (reference sequence). This CDR3 region has 13 residues. With 5 bases removed from V and 4 bases from J, the gap between germline ends came to 11 bases. CDR3 sequence: CASSQQGAETQYF. Here the CDR3 DNA reads TGTGCCAGCAGTCAACAGGGAGCAGAGACCCAGTACTTC.

The genes are TRBV5-1 and TRBJ1-4, with no clear D. V dropped 4 bases and J dropped 10 bases, with 20 bases sitting between them. The CDR3 contains 15 residues. The germline CDR1 and CDR2 sequences are SGHRS and YFSETQ. The CDR3 loop reads CASSQDSTRFGKLFF. The CDR3 bases are TGCGCCAGCAGCCAAGATTCTACGAGGTTCGGAAAACTGTTTTTT.

This clone appeared a single time. Mismatch with germline at one junction end may stem from a read error. This chain uses TRBV20-1 with TRBJ1-2; a possible D gene is TRBD1 (5 bases). Germline V gives CDR1 DFQATT, CDR2 SNEGSKA (reference sequence). The CDR3 sequence is 11 residues long. CDR3 in DNA: TGCAGTGCTAGAGATCAGGGACGATACGCCTTC. It codes for CSARDQGRYAF.

The chain links TRBV7-3 to TRBJ1-3; a possible D gene is TRBD1 (6 bases). Germline assignment: CDR1 SGHTA and CDR2 FQGTGA. The CDR3 covers 15 residues. V shed 2 bases and J shed 2 bases, with 10 bases lying between them. CDR3 region: CASSLGGRTGNTIYF. The CDR3 bases are TGTGCCAGCAGCTTAGGGGGCAGGACTGGAAACACCATATATTTT.

V usage is TRBV10-3 and J usage is TRBJ1-2; D is ambiguous. Germline CDR1 and CDR2: ENHRY and SYGVKD. The CDR3 spans 14 residues. The V end lost 4 bases, the J end lost 0 bases, and 9 bases lay between the germline ends. In DNA form, the CDR3 reads TGTGCCATCAGTGGTAGCACTACTAACTATGGCTACACCTTC. It encodes CAISGSTTNYGYTF.

V gene TRBV20-1 combines with J gene TRBJ1-1; no firm D call. CDR1 and CDR2 (germline): DFQATT, SNEGSKA (reference sequence). The CDR3 has 11 residues. The ends were cut back, 2 bases at V and 7 bases at J, with 8 bases in the middle. CDR3 coding DNA: TGCAGTGCTAGACACACCGGTGAAGCTTTCTTT. Amino acid sequence: CSARHTGEAFF.